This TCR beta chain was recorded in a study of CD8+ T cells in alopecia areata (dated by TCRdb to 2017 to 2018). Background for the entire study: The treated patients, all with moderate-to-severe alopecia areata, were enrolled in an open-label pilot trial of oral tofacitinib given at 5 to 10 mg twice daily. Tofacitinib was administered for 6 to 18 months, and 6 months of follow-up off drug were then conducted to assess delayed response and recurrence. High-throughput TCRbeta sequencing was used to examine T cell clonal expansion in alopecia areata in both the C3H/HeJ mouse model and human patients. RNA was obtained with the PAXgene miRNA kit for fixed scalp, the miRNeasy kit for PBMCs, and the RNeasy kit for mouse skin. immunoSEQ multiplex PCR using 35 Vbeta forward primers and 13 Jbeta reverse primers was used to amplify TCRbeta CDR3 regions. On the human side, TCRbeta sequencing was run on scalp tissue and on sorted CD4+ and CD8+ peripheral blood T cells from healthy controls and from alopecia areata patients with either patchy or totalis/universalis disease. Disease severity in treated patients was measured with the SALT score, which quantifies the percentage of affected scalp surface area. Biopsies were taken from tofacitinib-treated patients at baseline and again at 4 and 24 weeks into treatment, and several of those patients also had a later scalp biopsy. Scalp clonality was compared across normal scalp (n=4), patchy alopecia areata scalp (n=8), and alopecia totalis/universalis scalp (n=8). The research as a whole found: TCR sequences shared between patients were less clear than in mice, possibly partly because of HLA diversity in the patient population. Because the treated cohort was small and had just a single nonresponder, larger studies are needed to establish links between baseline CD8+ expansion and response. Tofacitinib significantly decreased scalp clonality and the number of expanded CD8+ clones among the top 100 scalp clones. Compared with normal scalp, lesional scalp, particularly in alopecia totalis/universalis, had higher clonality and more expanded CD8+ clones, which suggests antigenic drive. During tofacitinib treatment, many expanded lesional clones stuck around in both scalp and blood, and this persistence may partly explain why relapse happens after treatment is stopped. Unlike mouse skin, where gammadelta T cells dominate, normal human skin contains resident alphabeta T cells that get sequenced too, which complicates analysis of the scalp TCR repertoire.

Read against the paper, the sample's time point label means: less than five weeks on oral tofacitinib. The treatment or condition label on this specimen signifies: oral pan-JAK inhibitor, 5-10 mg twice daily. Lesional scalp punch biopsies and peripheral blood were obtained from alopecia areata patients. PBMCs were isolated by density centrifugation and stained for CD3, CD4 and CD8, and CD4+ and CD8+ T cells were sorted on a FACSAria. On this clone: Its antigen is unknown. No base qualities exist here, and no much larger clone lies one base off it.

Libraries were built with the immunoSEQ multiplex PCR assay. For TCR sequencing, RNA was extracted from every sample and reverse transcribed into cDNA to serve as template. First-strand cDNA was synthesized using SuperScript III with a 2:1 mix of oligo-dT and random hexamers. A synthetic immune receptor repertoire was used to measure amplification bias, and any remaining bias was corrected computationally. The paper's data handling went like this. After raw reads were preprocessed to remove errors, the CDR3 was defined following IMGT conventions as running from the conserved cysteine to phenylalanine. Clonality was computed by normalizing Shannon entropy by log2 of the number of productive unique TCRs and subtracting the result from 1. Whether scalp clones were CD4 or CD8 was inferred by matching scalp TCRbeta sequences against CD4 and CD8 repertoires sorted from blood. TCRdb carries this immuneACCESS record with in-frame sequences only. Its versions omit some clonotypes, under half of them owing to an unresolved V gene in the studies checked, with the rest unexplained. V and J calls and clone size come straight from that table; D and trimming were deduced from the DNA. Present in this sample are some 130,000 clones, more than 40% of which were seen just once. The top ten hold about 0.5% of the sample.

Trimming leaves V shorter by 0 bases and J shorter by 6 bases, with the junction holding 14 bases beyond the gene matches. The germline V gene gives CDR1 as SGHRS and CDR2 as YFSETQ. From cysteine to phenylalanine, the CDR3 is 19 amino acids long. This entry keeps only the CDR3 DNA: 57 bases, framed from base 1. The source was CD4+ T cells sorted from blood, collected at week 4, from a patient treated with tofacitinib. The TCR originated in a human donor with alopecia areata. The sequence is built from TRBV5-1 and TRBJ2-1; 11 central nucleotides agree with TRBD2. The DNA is TGCGCCAGCAGCTTGGGGCGCGGCGTAGCGGGAGGGCCCAGCAATGAGCAGTTCTTC. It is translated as CASSLGRGVAGGPSNEQFF. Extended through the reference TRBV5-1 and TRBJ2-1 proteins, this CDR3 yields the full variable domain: KAGVTQTPRYLIKTRGQQVTLSCSPISGHRSVSWYQQTPGQGLQFLFEYFSETQRNKGNFPGRFSGRQFSNSRSEMNVSTLELGDSALYLCASSLGRGVAGGPSNEQFFGPGTRLTVL.